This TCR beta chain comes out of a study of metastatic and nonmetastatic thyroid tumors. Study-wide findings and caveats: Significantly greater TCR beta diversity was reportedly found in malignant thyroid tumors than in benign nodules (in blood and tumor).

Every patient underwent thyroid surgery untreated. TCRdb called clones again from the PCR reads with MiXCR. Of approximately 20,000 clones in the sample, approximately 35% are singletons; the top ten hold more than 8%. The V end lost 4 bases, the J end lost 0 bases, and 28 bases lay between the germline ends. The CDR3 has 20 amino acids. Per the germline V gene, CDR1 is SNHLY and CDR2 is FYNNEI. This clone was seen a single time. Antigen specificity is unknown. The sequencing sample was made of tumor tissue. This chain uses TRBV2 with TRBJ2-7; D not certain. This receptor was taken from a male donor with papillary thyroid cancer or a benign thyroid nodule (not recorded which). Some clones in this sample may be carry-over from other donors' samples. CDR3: CASSATRSQGRLIGSYEQYF. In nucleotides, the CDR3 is TGTGCCAGCAGTGCCACACGTTCCCAAGGGCGGCTCATCGGCTCCTACGAGCAGTACTTC.